This record covers a single T cell receptor (beta chain). Study processing details: The assay estimated nucleated cells by amplifying reference gene primers. Data came from immunoSEQ multiplex PCR; TCRdb stores just in-frame clones and leaves some out. V, J and clone size reflect that table, while D and trimming were determined from the DNA. The table records about 170,000 clones, 82% of them present only once. This entry comes from a study of blood T cell repertoires in COVID-19. About the research overall: Acute-phase and convalescent COVID-19 samples originated in the United States, Italy and Spain. PBMCs, B-cell-depleted T cells, or T cells provided the cDNA or gDNA that made up the material.

The junction had 6 bases not matched to a gene; V was cut back by 0 bases and J by 6 bases. From germline, CDR1 is SGHRS and CDR2 YFSETQ. CDR3 length equals 16 residues. Sequenced input: peripheral blood. This sequence was found in a woman over 75 with active or convalescent COVID-19. The chain has TRBV5-1 and TRBJ2-2, with 9 nucleotides matching TRBD1. The CDR3 region has the DNA TGCGCCAGCAGCTTGGTCGGGACAGGGTCCGCCGGGGAGCTGTTTTTT. This codes for CASSLVGTGSAGELFF.